This entry lists 7 T cell receptor beta chains sequenced from one sample in a study of blood T cell repertoires in COVID-19. The assay was immunoSEQ multiplex PCR, and TCRdb's table has in-frame clones only and misses some. The sample lists about 59,000 clones; roughly 79% were seen once. The specimen was peripheral blood. These receptors all stem from an elderly woman with active or convalescent COVID-19.

The chain links TRBV5-1 to TRBJ2-7; 10 positions match TRBD1. This CDR3 spans 14 amino acids. Trimming cost V 5 bases and J 5 bases; bases outside gene matches: 7. Germline-derived CDR1 and CDR2 are SGHRS and YFSETQ. In nucleotides, the CDR3 is TGCGCCAGCAGTCCCGGGACAGGGGTCCACGAGCAGTACTTC. Protein product: CASSPGTGVHEQYF. Together with reference TRBV5-1 and TRBJ2-7, the CDR3 gives the full variable domain: KAGVTQTPRYLIKTRGQQVTLSCSPISGHRSVSWYQQTPGQGLQFLFEYFSETQRNKGNFPGRFSGRQFSNSRSEMNVSTLELGDSALYLCASSPGTGVHEQYFGPGTRLTVT.

The V gene is TRBV19, the J gene TRBJ1-1; TRBD1 aligns across 10 bases. The CDR3 totals 13 residues. Germline CDR1 and CDR2: LNHDA and SQIVND (reference sequence). The V and J ends lost 5 bases and 5 bases, in that order; junction bases with no gene match: 2. The CDR3 loop is CASSVGQGTEAFF. The CDR3 DNA sequence: TGTGCCAGTAGTGTGGGACAGGGGACTGAAGCTTTCTTT.

The J gene is TRBJ1-3, the V gene TRBV11-2; D perhaps matches TRBD1 (6 bases). This CDR3 spans 15 amino acids. Trimming shortened V by 4 bases and J by 0 bases, and 10 bases separated the two germline ends. Per the germline V gene, CDR1 is SGHAT and CDR2 is FQNNGV. Here the CDR3 reads CASSSQGASGNTIYF. Here the CDR3 DNA reads TGTGCCAGCAGCTCACAGGGAGCCTCTGGAAACACCATATATTTT.

The V gene is TRBV7-9, the J gene TRBJ2-3, with 10 nucleotides matching TRBD2. The V segment lost 1 base and the J segment 2 bases; nucleotides outside the gene matches: 3. The germline CDR1 and CDR2 sequences are SEHNR and FQNEAQ (reference sequence). The CDR3 contains 16 residues. CDR3 loop: CASSLGTSGNTDTQYF. The CDR3 bases are TGTGCCAGCAGCTTAGGGACTAGCGGAAACACAGATACGCAGTATTTT.

The chain is built from TRBV12-3 or TRBV12-4 and TRBJ2-1; possibly TRBD1 for D (5 bases). The V end lost 0 bases, the J end lost 6 bases, and 6 bases lay between the germline ends. The CDR3 contains 13 residues. The CDR3 loop is CASSLAGLNEQFF. The DNA for the CDR3 is TGTGCCAGCAGTTTAGCGGGGCTCAATGAGCAGTTCTTC.

The rearrangement joins TRBV20-1 to TRBJ2-5; D may be TRBD1 (6 bases). Germline assignment: CDR1 DFQATT and CDR2 SNEGSKA (reference sequence). Trimming took 3 bases from V and 2 from J, leaving 7 bases between them. CDR3 length: 12 amino acids. The CDR3 region is CSASGTQETQYF. The CDR3, as DNA: TGCAGTGCTAGTGGGACACAAGAGACCCAGTACTTC.

A word on this clone: Within the sample, other DNA sequences also encode this same CDR3. The V and J genes are TRBV9 and TRBJ1-2; D not certain. With 0 bases removed from V and 0 bases from J, the gap between germline ends came to 9 bases. The CDR3 runs to 15 residues. Germline CDR1 is SGDLS and CDR2 is YYNGEE. CDR3 sequence reads: CASSVAGEANYGYTF. CDR3 bases: TGTGCCAGCAGCGTAGCGGGAGAGGCTAACTATGGCTACACCTTC.